A selection of T cell receptor beta chains follows, all from one sample in a study of Ad26.COV2.S vaccination and SARS-CoV-2 variants. Profiling relied on immunoSEQ multiplex PCR, and the TCRdb table lists in-frame clones only, not all of them. The repertoire holds about 320,000 clones, 85% to 90% seen once, with 1.5% to 2% in the top ten. The source was peripheral blood, collected in a trial of Ad26.COV2.S vaccine versus placebo. The receptors were sampled from a person aged 18 to 59 who received the Ad26.COV2.S COVID-19 vaccine or a placebo. The CDR3 runs from the conserved cysteine through the conserved F or W. A D gene is named only where the DNA matches it firmly. Part of the rows lack a size; the others show once, few, many or a class for expanded clones.

D	length	J	V	size	DNA	CDR3
NA	15	TRBJ2-3	TRBV18	NA	TGTGCCAGCTCACCACGAGGGGATGGCACAGATACGCAGTATTTT	CASSPRGDGTDTQYF
NA	13	TRBJ1-1	TRBV10-3	NA	TGTGCCATCAGTGGAGGAATGAACACTGAAGCTTTCTTT	CAISGGMNTEAFF
NA	15	TRBJ1-3	TRBV18	NA	TGTGCCAGCTCACCAGACCGGGGATCTGGAAACACCATATATTTT	CASSPDRGSGNTIYF
TRBD1	15	TRBJ1-6	TRBV6-2/TRBV6-3	NA	TGTGCCAGCAGCCGGGACAGCTCCTATAATTCACCCCTCCACTTT	CASSRDSSYNSPLHF
NA	17	TRBJ1-2	TRBV13	NA	TGTGCCAGCAGCTTAGGACGCTTAGGACATCCTAACTATGGCTACACCTTC	CASSLGRLGHPNYGYTF
NA	18	TRBJ1-1	TRBV5-1	NA	TGCGCCAGCAGCTTGGAGCCGTCCCTAGGGTACGGGAAGACTGAAGCTTTCTTT	CASSLEPSLGYGKTEAFF
TRBD2	17	TRBJ2-5	TRBV6-2/TRBV6-3	NA	TGTGCCAGCAGTCTAGGACTAACTAGCGGGGGGATAGAGACCCAGTACTTC	CASSLGLTSGGIETQYF
NA	15	TRBJ1-1	TRBV27	many	TGTGCCAGCAGTTACGTAGGGAGTATGAACACTGAAGCTTTCTTT	CASSYVGSMNTEAFF
NA	13	TRBJ1-3	TRBV11-3	NA	TGTGCCAGCAGCTTAGATCATGGAAACACCATATATTTT	CASSLDHGNTIYF
NA	14	TRBJ2-3	TRBV6-5	NA	TGTGCCAGCACCCTCGGACAGTACACAGATACGCAGTATTTT	CASTLGQYTDTQYF
NA	15	TRBJ2-7	TRBV11-2	few	TGTGCCAGCAGCCCGCAGGCCACAGGGTCCTACGAGCAGTACTTC	CASSPQATGSYEQYF
NA	16	TRBJ1-3	TRBV3-1/TRBV3-2	few	TGTGCCAGCAGCCAAGAGCTCCCGAGCTCTGGAAACACCATATATTTT	CASSQELPSSGNTIYF
NA	13	TRBJ2-7	TRBV5-1	once	TGCGCCAGCAGCTCCAGACCATCCTACGAGCAGTACTTC	CASSSRPSYEQYF
NA	19	TRBJ2-1	TRBV19	NA	TGTGCCAGTAGTATAGGCGGACTCCGCGCGGGGGCTCGTTACAATGAGCAGTTCTTC	CASSIGGLRAGARYNEQFF
NA	13	TRBJ2-3	TRBV2	NA	TGTGCCAGCAGCCGGGCGGAGACAGATACGCAGTATTTT	CASSRAETDTQYF
TRBD2	14	TRBJ2-5	TRBV5-4	NA	TGTGCCAGCAGCTTTTGGGGAGCGGGGAAGACCCAGTACTTC	CASSFWGAGKTQYF
NA	13	TRBJ1-5	TRBV7-2	NA	TGTGCCAGCAGCTTAAATAGCAATCAGCCCCAGCATTTT	CASSLNSNQPQHF
TRBD1	16	TRBJ1-4	TRBV19	NA	TGTGCCAGTGCAGGGGGCGACGCGGCCGGCCTGGGTATCCTGTTTTTT	CASAGGDAAGLGILFF
NA	11	TRBJ2-1	TRBV30	NA	TGTGCCTGGAAGAGCTACAATGAGCAGTTCTTC	CAWKSYNEQFF
NA	15	TRBJ2-3	TRBV7-2	NA	TGTGCCAGCAGCTTAGGACTTCCTAGCACAGATACGCAGTATTTT	CASSLGLPSTDTQYF
TRBD1	16	TRBJ2-3	TRBV3-1/TRBV3-2	NA	TGTGCCAGCAGCCAAGATCCGGGGACAGGGATAGATACGCAGTATTTT	CASSQDPGTGIDTQYF
NA	14	TRBJ1-2	TRBV6-5	NA	TGTGCCAGCAGGATGACAGGAGGAGGTATCGGCTACACCTTC	CASRMTGGGIGYTF
TRBD1	15	TRBJ1-6	TRBV2	few	TGTGCCAGCAGTGTACAGGGGGCGTCGAATTCACCCCTCCACTTT	CASSVQGASNSPLHF
TRBD2	16	TRBJ2-5	TRBV9	NA	TGTGCCAGCAGCGTAGGTGTATTGGGAGGGGCCGAGACCCAGTACTTC	CASSVGVLGGAETQYF
NA	15	TRBJ1-3	TRBV11-2	NA	TGTGCCAGCAGCTTGAGGAGGACCGGGGGAAACACCATATATTTT	CASSLRRTGGNTIYF
NA	15	TRBJ2-6	TRBV3-1/TRBV3-2	NA	TGTGCCAGCAGCCAAGATCACCCCGGGGCCAACGTCCTGACTTTC	CASSQDHPGANVLTF
TRBD1	13	TRBJ2-7	TRBV25-1	NA	TGTGCCAGCAGGAGGGACAGCACCTACGAGCAGTACTTC	CASRRDSTYEQYF